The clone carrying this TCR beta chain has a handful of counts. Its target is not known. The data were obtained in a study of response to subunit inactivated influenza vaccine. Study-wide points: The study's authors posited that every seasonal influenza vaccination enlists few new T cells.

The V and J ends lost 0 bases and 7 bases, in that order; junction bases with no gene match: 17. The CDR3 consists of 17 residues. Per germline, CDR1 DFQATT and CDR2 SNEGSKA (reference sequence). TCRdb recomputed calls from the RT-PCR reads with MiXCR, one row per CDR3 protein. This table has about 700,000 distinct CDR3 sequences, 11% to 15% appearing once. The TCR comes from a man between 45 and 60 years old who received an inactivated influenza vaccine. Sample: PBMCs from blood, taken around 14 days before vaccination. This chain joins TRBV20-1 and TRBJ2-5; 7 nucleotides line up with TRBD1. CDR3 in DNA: TGCAGTGCTAGAGATCCCTTGAGGACAGGAGTCGTGGGGACCCAGTACTTC. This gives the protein CSARDPLRTGVVGTQYF.